One sample yielded the 9 T cell receptor beta chains listed below, sequenced in a study of radiotherapy plus CTLA-4 blockade in lung cancer. Repertoires were generated with immunoSEQ multiplex PCR, while TCRdb's copy carries only in-frame clones and drops some. The sample yields roughly 75,000 clones, roughly 79% seen once. The source material was peripheral blood, sampled from a patient treated with radiotherapy plus ipilimumab. These receptors were collected from a human donor with non-small cell lung cancer whose response to radiotherapy plus ipilimumab could not be evaluated. Some clones in this sample may be carry-over from other donors' samples.

The J gene is TRBJ2-7, the V gene TRBV5-1, with a tentative D call TRBD1 (6 bases). The CDR3 totals 15 residues. V was clipped by 0 bases and J by 3 bases, with 13 bases between them. CDR1 SGHRS and CDR2 YFSETQ come from the germline V gene. The CDR3 DNA is TGCGCCAGCAGCTTGGACAGGGTCAAAGGCTACGAGCAGTACTTC. Translation gives CASSLDRVKGYEQYF.

The rearrangement uses TRBV7-2 and TRBJ2-7, with 8 bases that match TRBD2. The CDR3 spans 13 residues. Trimming removed 5 bases from V and 7 bases from J; junction bases left unmatched: 7. The germline V gene has CDR1 SGHTA and CDR2 FQGNSA. The CDR3 DNA sequence: TGTGCCAGCAGCGTCCACGGGGGGGGAGAGCAGTACTTC. Its protein product is CASSVHGGGEQYF.

The chain uses TRBV5-1 and TRBJ2-3, with unresolved D. This CDR3 spans 15 amino acids. V lost 1 base, J lost 6 bases, and 15 bases lay in between. The V gene's germline CDR1 is SGHRS and CDR2 YFSETQ. CDR3 loop: CASSLLASRGDTQYF. The CDR3 DNA follows: TGCGCCAGCAGCTTGTTGGCCTCGAGAGGCGATACGCAGTATTTT.

The J gene is TRBJ2-1, the V gene TRBV5-6; tentatively, D is TRBD2 (6 bases). Germline V lookup: CDR1 SGHDT, CDR2 YYEEEE. This CDR3 region has 13 residues. V was trimmed by 1 base and J by 7 bases, leaving 9 bases between them. CDR3 DNA sequence: TGTGCCAGCAGCTTGAGGGACTTAAATGAGCAGTTCTTC. It specifies CASSLRDLNEQFF.

This chain connects TRBV4-1 to TRBJ1-1; perhaps TRBD1 as D (5 bases). V was pared by 4 bases and J by 2 bases, with 11 bases between. The length of the CDR3 is 14 residues. The germline V gene encodes CDR1 MGHRA and CDR2 YSYEKL. DNA for the CDR3: TGCGCCAGCAGCCTAAGGGGCGAAAACACTGAAGCTTTCTTT. Translation gives CASSLRGENTEAFF.

The chain joins TRBV14 to TRBJ2-7; 10 bases align to TRBD1. The trim removed 9 bases at V and 1 base at J, leaving 6 bases unmatched. In germline, CDR1 is SGHDN, CDR2 FVKESK. This CDR3 has 14 amino acids. In DNA, the CDR3 is TGTGCCAGTCCCGACAGGGGGCAGTCCTACGAGCAGTACTTC. Residues: CASPDRGQSYEQYF.

This chain links TRBV28 with TRBJ2-3; D is ambiguous. V was shortened by 3 bases and J by 0 bases, with 4 bases between the two germline ends. This CDR3 spans 13 amino acids. CDR1 is MDHEN, CDR2 SYDVKM, per germline. CDR3 sequence (DNA): TGTGCCAGCAGTTTGGGCAGCACAGATACGCAGTATTTT. Amino acids: CASSLGSTDTQYF. Full variable domain (remainder filled in from reference TRBV28 and TRBJ2-3): DVKVTQSSRYLVKRTGEKVFLECVQDMDHENMFWYRQDPGLGLRLIYFSYDVKMKEKGDIPEGYSVSREKKERFSLILESASTNQTSMYLCASSLGSTDTQYFGPGTRLTVL.

This rearrangement joins TRBV5-1 to TRBJ1-4, with TRBD1 matching 7 bases. The V gene end was trimmed by 6 bases and the J gene end by 0 bases; junction bases not matched to a gene: 5. Germline CDR1 and CDR2: SGHRS and YFSETQ. CDR3 length equals 15 residues. This chain's CDR3 is CASTSGGSTNEKLFF. As DNA, the CDR3 is TGCGCCAGCACCTCAGGGGGATCAACTAATGAAAAACTGTTTTTT.

The J gene is TRBJ1-6, the V gene TRBV7-9, with TRBD1 matching over 7 bases. V trimming: 1 base; J trimming: 9 bases; junction bases outside the gene matches: 3. CDR1 and CDR2 (germline): SEHNR, FQNEAQ (reference sequence). This CDR3 has 14 residues. As DNA, the CDR3 is TGTGCCAGCAGCTTAGGGGGACAGTCTTCACCCCTCCACTTT. Its protein is CASSLGGQSSPLHF.